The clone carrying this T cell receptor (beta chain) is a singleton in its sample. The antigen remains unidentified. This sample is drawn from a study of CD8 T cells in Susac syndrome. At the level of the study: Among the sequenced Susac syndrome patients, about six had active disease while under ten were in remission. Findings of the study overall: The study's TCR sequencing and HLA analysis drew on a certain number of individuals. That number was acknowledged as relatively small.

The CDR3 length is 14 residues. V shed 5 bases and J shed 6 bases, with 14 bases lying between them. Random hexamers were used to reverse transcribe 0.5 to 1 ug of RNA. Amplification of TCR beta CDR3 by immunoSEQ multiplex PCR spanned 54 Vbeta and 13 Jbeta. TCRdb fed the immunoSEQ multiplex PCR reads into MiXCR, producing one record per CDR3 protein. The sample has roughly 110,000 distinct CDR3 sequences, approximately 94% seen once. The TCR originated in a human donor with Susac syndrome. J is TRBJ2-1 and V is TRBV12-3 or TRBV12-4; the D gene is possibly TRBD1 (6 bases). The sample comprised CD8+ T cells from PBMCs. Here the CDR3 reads CASSAWDTSNEQFF. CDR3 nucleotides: TGTGCCAGCAGTGCCTGGGACACCTCCAATGAGCAGTTCTTC.